The rows below give T cell receptor beta chains drawn from one sample of a study of blood T cell repertoires in COVID-19. TCRdb's copy holds only in-frame clones and misses some; the assay was immunoSEQ multiplex PCR. The repertoire has 290,000 or so clones, almost 90% of them found once; the top ten carry about 4.5%. Sequencing was carried out using PBMCs or T cells enriched from blood (not recorded which). The receptors derive from a woman between 18 and 29 years old with acute COVID-19. Each CDR3 is given with its conserved first and last residue. Each record gives: clone size, J gene, V gene, D gene, CDR3 protein, CDR3 DNA. The D gene is left open where the match is weak. The size of a clone is reported for some rows only, either as once, few or many, or as a class for expanded clones.

- | TRBJ1-3 | TRBV5-1 | - | CASSALGGSGNTIYF | TGCGCCAGCAGCGCTCTCGGAGGGTCTGGAAACACCATATATTTT
- | TRBJ1-2 | TRBV3-1/TRBV3-2 | - | CASSQDHGRNYGYTF | TGTGCCAGCAGCCAAGATCATGGCAGGAACTATGGCTACACCTTC
- | TRBJ1-5 | TRBV2 | - | CASRTLGGGSQPQHF | TGTGCCAGCAGAACGCTCGGGGGTGGAAGTCAGCCCCAGCATTTT
- | TRBJ1-2 | TRBV10-3 | - | CASLPTNSHGYTF | TGTGCCTCATTACCTACGAACTCCCACGGCTACACCTTC
- | TRBJ2-2 | TRBV28 | - | CASSVGRGRGTGELFF | TGTGCCAGCAGTGTCGGTAGGGGGAGAGGAACCGGGGAGCTGTTTTTT
- | TRBJ1-1 | TRBV24-1 | - | CATSLSGDLEAFF | TGTGCCACCAGTTTATCAGGGGATCTTGAAGCTTTCTTT
- | TRBJ2-6 | TRBV5-1 | - | CASTLGLSGANVLTF | TGCGCCAGCACCTTGGGACTCTCTGGGGCCAACGTCCTGACTTTC
few | TRBJ1-1 | TRBV3-1/TRBV3-2 | - | CASSQGRNTEAFF | TGTGCCAGCAGCCAAGGGAGGAACACTGAAGCTTTCTTT
- | TRBJ2-2 | TRBV27 | - | CASSLGTPGELFF | TGTGCCAGCAGTTTGGGGACACCCGGGGAGCTGTTTTTT
few | TRBJ1-5 | TRBV12-5 | TRBD1 | CASGLGNPGQTHQGNQPQHF | TGTGCTAGTGGTTTGGGCAATCCGGGACAGACTCATCAAGGGAACCAGCCCCAGCATTTT